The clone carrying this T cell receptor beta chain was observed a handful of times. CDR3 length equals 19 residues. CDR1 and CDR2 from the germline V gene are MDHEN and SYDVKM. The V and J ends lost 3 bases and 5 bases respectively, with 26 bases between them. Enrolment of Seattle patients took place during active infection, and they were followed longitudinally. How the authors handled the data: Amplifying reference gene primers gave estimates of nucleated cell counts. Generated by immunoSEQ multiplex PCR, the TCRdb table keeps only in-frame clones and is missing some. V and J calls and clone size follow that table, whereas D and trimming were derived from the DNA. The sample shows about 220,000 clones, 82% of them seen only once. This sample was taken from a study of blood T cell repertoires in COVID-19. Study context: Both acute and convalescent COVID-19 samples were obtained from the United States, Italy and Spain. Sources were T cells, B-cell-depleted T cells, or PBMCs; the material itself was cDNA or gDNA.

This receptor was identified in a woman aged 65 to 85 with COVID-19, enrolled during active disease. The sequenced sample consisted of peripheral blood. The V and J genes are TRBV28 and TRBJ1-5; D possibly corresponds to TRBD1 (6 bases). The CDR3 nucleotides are TGTGCCAGCAGTTTGGGCCAGGGGACGGGGACGCCTCGCGATCAGCCCCAGCATTTT. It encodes CASSLGQGTGTPRDQPQHF.